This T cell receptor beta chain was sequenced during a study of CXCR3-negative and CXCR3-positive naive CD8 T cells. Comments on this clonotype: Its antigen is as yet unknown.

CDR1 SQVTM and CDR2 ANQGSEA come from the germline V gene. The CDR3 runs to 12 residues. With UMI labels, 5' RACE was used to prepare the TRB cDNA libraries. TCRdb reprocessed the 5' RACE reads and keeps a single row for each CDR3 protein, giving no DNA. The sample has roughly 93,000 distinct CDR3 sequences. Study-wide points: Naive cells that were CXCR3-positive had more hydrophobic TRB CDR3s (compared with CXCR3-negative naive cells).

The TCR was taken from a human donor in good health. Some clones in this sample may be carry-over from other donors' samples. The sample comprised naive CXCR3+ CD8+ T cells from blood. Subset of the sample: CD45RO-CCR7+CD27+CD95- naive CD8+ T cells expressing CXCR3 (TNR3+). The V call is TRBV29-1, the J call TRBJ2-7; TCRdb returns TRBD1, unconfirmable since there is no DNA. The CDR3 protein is CSASTGGYEQYF.